The entry below describes one T cell receptor (beta chain). The target antigen is unknown. The CDR3 is made up of 13 amino acids. After removal of 5 bases from V and 9 bases from J, the junction contained 7 bases not matched to a gene. Germline V gene data show CDR1 as MNHEY and CDR2 as SVGAGI. The data stem from a study of graft-versus-host responses after intestinal transplantation. Overall study findings and caveats: Recipient marrow held GvH clones, some first seen in ileum or blood. Early declines in HvG clones that occurred post-transplant were associated with peak circulating GvH clone levels.

TCRdb's copy holds only in-frame clones and misses some; the assay was immunoSEQ multiplex PCR. The data show about 150,000 clones, roughly 91% seen once. Specimen: unstimulated CD4+ T cells sorted from spleen or lymph node cells, collected before intestinal transplant. This clonotype originated in a human donor who received an intestinal transplant. V and J are TRBV6-5 and TRBJ2-1; 7 bases are a match to TRBD2. CDR3 coding DNA: TGTGCCAGCAGTGGATCCAGGGAGGGTGAGCAGTTCTTC. Its translation: CASSGSREGEQFF.